One and the same sample provided the 23 T cell receptor beta chains below, sequenced in a study of chemoradiotherapy in HPV16-positive cancers. Profiling relied on immunoSEQ multiplex PCR, and the TCRdb table lists in-frame clones only, not all of them. The sample gives roughly 40,000 clones, approximately 73% of which show up once; around 5.2% is in the top ten. The source was blood, collected from a patient who underwent chemoradiotherapy. All receptors come from a human donor with HPV-associated anogenital cancer.

Of note for this clone: Other DNA sequences in this specimen translate into the identical CDR3. The V gene is TRBV18, the J gene TRBJ1-6; weak D call: TRBD1 (5 bases). Germline values: CDR1 KGHSH, CDR2 LQKENI. This CDR3 contains 18 residues. V lost 0 bases and J 8 bases, leaving 20 bases between the germline ends. As DNA, the CDR3 is TGTGCCAGCTCACCACCGGGGGGATGGCGAACTAGGGATTCACCCCTCCACTTT. It yields the protein CASSPPGGWRTRDSPLHF.

The genes are TRBV30 and TRBJ1-2; D is ambiguous. The CDR3 is 11 residues long. V was cut by 7 bases and J by 4 bases, with 10 bases left in between. Germline V CDR1 and CDR2: GTSNPN, SVGIG (reference sequence). This chain's CDR3 is CASPGFYGYTF. Written as DNA, the CDR3 is TGTGCCTCACCGGGATTCTATGGCTACACCTTC. Filled out from reference TRBV30 and TRBJ1-2, the complete variable domain reads SQTIHQWPATLVQPVGSPLSLECTVEGTSNPNLYWYRQAAGRGLQLLFYSVGIGQISSEVPQNLSASRPQDRQFILSSKKLLLSDSGFYLCASPGFYGYTFGSGTRLTVV.

This chain joins TRBV5-5 and TRBJ1-5, with TRBD1 as a possible D gene (6 bases). The CDR3 has 15 amino acids. The V and J ends lost 0 bases and 4 bases respectively, with 11 bases between them. Germline loops: CDR1 SGHKS, CDR2 YYEKEE (reference sequence). In DNA form, the CDR3 reads TGTGCCAGCAGCTTGGACCCCAGGGGTAATCAGCCCCAGCATTTT. Its protein product is CASSLDPRGNQPQHF.

The chain has TRBV6-6 and TRBJ1-4; D might be TRBD1 (5 bases). Germline CDR1 is MNHNY and CDR2 is SVGAGI (reference sequence). This CDR3 region has 16 residues. Trimming stripped 7 bases from V and 2 bases from J, with 17 bases between. The CDR3 is CASMGDGRLTNEKLFF. In DNA, the CDR3 is TGTGCCAGCATGGGGGACGGACGACTTACTAATGAAAAACTGTTTTTT.

The chain combines TRBV4-3 with TRBJ2-7, with D tentatively TRBD2 (6 bases). Germline V lookup: CDR1 LGHNA, CDR2 YSLEER. Trimming pared 0 bases from V and 4 bases from J, leaving 16 bases between. The CDR3 totals 16 residues. The CDR3 sequence is CASSQESEGSLYEQYF. The CDR3 DNA reads as TGCGCCAGCAGCCAAGAATCGGAGGGTTCCCTATACGAGCAGTACTTC.

The chain carries TRBV29-1 and TRBJ2-1, with 7 bases matching TRBD1. The CDR3 contains 14 residues. Per germline, CDR1 SQVTM and CDR2 ANQGSEA. V trimming: 4 bases; J trimming: 2 bases; junction bases outside the gene matches: 5. The CDR3 sequence: CSVVSQGAYNEQFF. CDR3 sequence (DNA): TGCAGCGTTGTTAGTCAGGGGGCCTACAATGAGCAGTTCTTC.

This clone has just a few counts. The chain employs TRBV6-5 and TRBJ1-1; D uncertain. V was shortened by 6 bases and J by 2 bases, with 16 bases between the two germline ends. CDR1 and CDR2 from the germline V gene are MNHEY and SVGAGI. This CDR3 region has 15 residues. Written as DNA, the CDR3 is TGTGCCAGCAGCCCGCCGGGCAGTAGAAACACTGAAGCTTTCTTT. It translates to CASSPPGSRNTEAFF.

CDR3 bases: TGTGCCAGCTCGCGACGGCAGGACCAAGAGACCCAGTACTTC. It specifies CASSRRQDQETQYF. The chain employs TRBV18 and TRBJ2-5; D uncertain. The CDR3 loop spans 14 amino acids. V was pared by 6 bases and J by 0 bases, with 11 bases between. CDR1 and CDR2 (germline): KGHSH, LQKENI.

The chain recombines TRBV5-1 with TRBJ1-2; tentatively, D is TRBD1 (5 bases). V dropped 0 bases and J dropped 8 bases, with 11 bases sitting between them. CDR3 size: 13 residues. The germline V gene has CDR1 SGHRS and CDR2 YFSETQ. The CDR3, as DNA: TGCGCCAGCAGCTTGGTGGAGGGGAGAGGCTACACCTTC. Encoded protein: CASSLVEGRGYTF.

V is TRBV19 and J is TRBJ1-2, with unresolved D. The CDR3 runs 14 residues. From germline, CDR1 is LNHDA and CDR2 SQIVND (reference sequence). Trimming left V 9 bases short and J 4 bases short, with 18 bases between. The CDR3, as DNA: TGTGCCAGCCAGAAGCCTACCTCTAGCTATGGCTACACCTTC. Protein product: CASQKPTSSYGYTF.

This sequence joins TRBV7-8 and TRBJ1-4; TRBD1 aligns across 8 bases. J lost 7 bases, V lost 1 base, and 2 bases had no gene match. The CDR3 has 14 amino acids. Germline lookup yields CDR1 SGHVS and CDR2 FQNEAQ. CDR3 in DNA: TGTGCCAGCAGCTTAGGGACAGGGATTGAAAAACTGTTTTTT. This codes for CASSLGTGIEKLFF.

The chain has TRBV28 and TRBJ1-2; 7 positions match TRBD1. This CDR3 spans 16 amino acids. The germline CDR1 and CDR2 sequences are MDHEN and SYDVKM. J lost 0 bases, V lost 5 bases, and 9 bases had no gene match. CDR3: CASSIPGQSSNYGYTF. Here the CDR3 DNA reads TGTGCCAGCAGTATACCGGGACAGTCTTCTAACTATGGCTACACCTTC.

The genes are TRBV10-2 and TRBJ1-1, with D possibly being TRBD1 (5 bases). V dropped 9 bases and J dropped 1 base, with 15 bases sitting between them. The CDR3 runs to 14 residues. Germline V gives CDR1 WSHSY, CDR2 SAAADI. The CDR3 DNA is TGCGCCAGTAACCTCGGGACGTCGAACACTGAAGCTTTCTTT. This codes for CASNLGTSNTEAFF.

V gene TRBV2 combines with J gene TRBJ2-3; possible D gene TRBD1, 7 bases. Trimming cost V 5 bases and J 0 bases, with 21 bases left between them. Looked up from germline, CDR1 is SNHLY and CDR2 is FYNNEI. The CDR3 is made up of 18 amino acids. The CDR3 region is CASSLRVGGGVSTDTQYF. In DNA, the CDR3 is TGTGCCAGCAGTCTAAGGGTAGGGGGCGGGGTGAGCACAGATACGCAGTATTTT.

The V call is TRBV28, the J call TRBJ2-1; TRBD2 agrees at 10 bases. Germline V lookup: CDR1 MDHEN, CDR2 SYDVKM. J was trimmed by 9 bases and V by 7 bases; bases with no gene match: 9. The CDR3 is made up of 14 amino acids. CDR3 in DNA: TGTGCCAGCATCGACGGAGCGGGGGGGCCTGAGCAGTTCTTC. Translation: CASIDGAGGPEQFF. Filled out from reference TRBV28 and TRBJ2-1, the complete variable domain reads DVKVTQSSRYLVKRTGEKVFLECVQDMDHENMFWYRQDPGLGLRLIYFSYDVKMKEKGDIPEGYSVSREKKERFSLILESASTNQTSMYLCASIDGAGGPEQFFGPGTRLTVL.

This chain links TRBV6-5 with TRBJ2-7, with TRBD1 matching over 11 bases. Germline assignment: CDR1 MNHEY and CDR2 SVGAGI. The CDR3 totals 15 residues. The trim removed 6 bases at V and 0 bases at J, leaving 4 bases unmatched. The DNA of the CDR3 is TGTGCCAGCAGACTAGGGACAGGGGGCTCCTACGAGCAGTACTTC. It is translated as CASRLGTGGSYEQYF.

The chain recombines TRBV11-2 with TRBJ1-1; D may be TRBD1 (6 bases). This CDR3 contains 16 residues. V was cut by 2 bases and J by 1 base, with 14 bases left in between. CDR1 SGHAT and CDR2 FQNNGV come from the germline V gene. The CDR3 DNA sequence: TGTGCCAGCAGCTTAAACTACCTGGGGGCGAACACTGAAGCTTTCTTT. Translating it yields CASSLNYLGANTEAFF.

The chain couples TRBV5-5 to TRBJ2-7, with TRBD1 matching 8 bases. The V and J ends lost 4 bases and 3 bases, in that order; junction bases with no gene match: 3. Germline V gives CDR1 SGHKS, CDR2 YYEKEE (reference sequence). There are 13 residues in the CDR3. In DNA form, the CDR3 reads TGTGCCAGCAGCGGGACAGGAGACTACGAGCAGTACTTC. Protein sequence: CASSGTGDYEQYF.

The chain links TRBV30 to TRBJ2-7; 8 positions match TRBD1. Germline lookup yields CDR1 GTSNPN and CDR2 SVGIG (reference sequence). The CDR3 sequence is 12 residues long. With V trimmed by 3 bases and J by 8 bases, 6 bases remained unmatched. CDR3 region: CAWRPDRDKQYF. CDR3 coding DNA: TGTGCCTGGAGACCGGACAGGGACAAGCAGTACTTC.

This chain connects TRBV6-6 to TRBJ1-5; no definite D call. Trimming took off 7 bases at V and 5 bases at J, with 12 bases between the two ends. Germline CDR1 MNHNY, CDR2 SVGAGI (reference sequence). The CDR3 runs 13 residues. The CDR3 here is CASMEHSDQPQHF. The CDR3 DNA follows: TGTGCCAGCATGGAACACAGTGATCAGCCCCAGCATTTT.

J is TRBJ1-5 and V is TRBV5-8; tentatively, D is TRBD1 (6 bases). V shed 4 bases and J shed 5 bases, with 22 bases lying between them. The CDR3 has 17 residues. Looked up from germline, CDR1 is SGHTS and CDR2 is YDEGEE. The CDR3 loop reads CASSLGIGTSYDQPQHF. Here the CDR3 DNA reads TGTGCCAGCAGCCTCGGAATTGGGACAAGTTACGATCAGCCCCAGCATTTT.

There are a few counts of this clone. The chain's CDR3 is CASAQGSEAFF. CDR3 in DNA: TGTGCCAGCGCACAGGGATCTGAAGCTTTCTTT. This chain joins TRBV19 and TRBJ1-1; weak D call: TRBD1 (6 bases). The germline V and J ends were trimmed by 9 bases and 6 bases, with 11 bases remaining between them. The CDR3 is made up of 11 amino acids. CDR1 is LNHDA, CDR2 SQIVND, per germline (reference sequence). Complete variable domain (other parts from reference TRBV19 and TRBJ1-1): DGGITQSPKYLFRKEGQNVTLSCEQNLNHDAMYWYRQDPGQGLRLIYYSQIVNDFQKGDIAEGYSVSREKKESFPLTVTSAQKNPTAFYLCASAQGSEAFFGQGTRLTVV.

This chain joins TRBV4-1 and TRBJ2-7; a possible D gene is TRBD2 (6 bases). V lost 4 bases to trimming and J lost 4 bases, with 17 bases between them. This CDR3 has 15 amino acids. From germline, CDR1 is MGHRA and CDR2 YSYEKL. The CDR3 here is CASSPRVPGVYEQYF. The CDR3 DNA is TGCGCCAGCAGCCCCCGGGTCCCGGGGGTTTACGAGCAGTACTTC.